Listed below are T cell receptor beta chains from one sample, sequenced in a study of CD8 T cells in Susac syndrome. TCRdb recomputed calls from the immunoSEQ multiplex PCR reads with MiXCR, one row per CDR3 protein. The sample lists about 150,000 distinct CDR3 sequences, roughly 95% occurring once. Sequenced material: CD4+ T cells from PBMCs. The receptors were sampled from a human donor with Susac syndrome. Both conserved end residues are part of each CDR3. The D gene is left open where the match is weak. Clone sizes are given selectively: once, few, many, or a class where the clone is expanded.

v_call: TRBV4-3
clone_size: .
d_call: .
j_call: TRBJ2-1
cdr3_nt: TGCGCCAGCAGCCAAGATCCAGGACGCAATGAGCAGTTCTTC
cdr3_aa: CASSQDPGRNEQFF

v_call: TRBV5-1
clone_size: .
d_call: TRBD1
j_call: TRBJ1-6
cdr3_nt: TGCGCCAGCAGCTTCGGGTTACAGGGGGAATCACCCCTCCACTTT
cdr3_aa: CASSFGLQGESPLHF

v_call: TRBV20-1
clone_size: .
d_call: .
j_call: TRBJ2-5
cdr3_nt: TGCAGTGCTAGAAGGACGAATGGAGAGACCCAGTACTTC
cdr3_aa: CSARRTNGETQYF

v_call: TRBV5-1
clone_size: once
d_call: .
j_call: TRBJ2-3
cdr3_nt: TGCGCCAGCAGCCCCCCTCAGGCGGCCCCCACAGATACGCAGTATTTT
cdr3_aa: CASSPPQAAPTDTQYF

v_call: TRBV12-3/TRBV12-4
clone_size: .
d_call: .
j_call: TRBJ1-1
cdr3_nt: TGTGCCAGCAGTTTAGCGGATTTGGTGGTTAACACTGAAGCTTTCTTT
cdr3_aa: CASSLADLVVNTEAFF

v_call: TRBV29-1
clone_size: .
d_call: TRBD1
j_call: TRBJ2-3
cdr3_nt: TGCAGCGTGGACAGGTTGACAGATACGCAGTATTTT
cdr3_aa: CSVDRLTDTQYF

v_call: TRBV20-1
clone_size: .
d_call: TRBD1
j_call: TRBJ1-5
cdr3_nt: TGCAGTGCACCCCGGACAGGGTTTCAGCCCCAGCATTTT
cdr3_aa: CSAPRTGFQPQHF

v_call: TRBV20-1
clone_size: .
d_call: .
j_call: TRBJ1-2
cdr3_nt: TGCAGTGCTAGAGCGGGACTGCAGTATGGCTACACCTTC
cdr3_aa: CSARAGLQYGYTF

v_call: TRBV20-1
clone_size: .
d_call: TRBD1
j_call: TRBJ1-2
cdr3_nt: TGCAGTGCTTTGGGACAGAACTATGGCTACACCTTC
cdr3_aa: CSALGQNYGYTF

v_call: TRBV11-2
clone_size: .
d_call: .
j_call: TRBJ2-3
cdr3_nt: TGTGCCAGCAGCCAGATGGGTACGCAGTATTTT
cdr3_aa: CASSQMGTQYF

v_call: TRBV7-9
clone_size: .
d_call: .
j_call: TRBJ1-5
cdr3_nt: TGTGCCAGCAGCGACGTGGCAGGTCAGCCCCAGCATTTT
cdr3_aa: CASSDVAGQPQHF

v_call: TRBV12-3/TRBV12-4
clone_size: .
d_call: .
j_call: TRBJ2-1
cdr3_nt: TGTGCCAGCAGAGAAAGGGGTGAGCAGTTCTTC
cdr3_aa: CASRERGEQFF

v_call: TRBV20-1
clone_size: .
d_call: .
j_call: TRBJ1-1
cdr3_nt: TGCAGTGCGGCCACAGGGTACACTGAAGCTTTCTTT
cdr3_aa: CSAATGYTEAFF

v_call: TRBV6-5
clone_size: .
d_call: .
j_call: TRBJ2-5
cdr3_nt: TGTGCCAGCAGGGGCGCGGGGGAGACCCAGTACTTC
cdr3_aa: CASRGAGETQYF

v_call: TRBV29-1
clone_size: .
d_call: .
j_call: TRBJ2-5
cdr3_nt: TGCAGCGTTGATCTACAGGGAGAGACCCAGTACTTC
cdr3_aa: CSVDLQGETQYF

v_call: TRBV24-1
clone_size: .
d_call: TRBD2
j_call: TRBJ2-3
cdr3_nt: TGTGCCACCAGTGACCTGGGACTAGGGGGCACAGATACGCAGTATTTT
cdr3_aa: CATSDLGLGGTDTQYF

v_call: TRBV5-6
clone_size: .
d_call: .
j_call: TRBJ2-3
cdr3_nt: TGTGCCAGCAGCTTCGGAACTCCAGATACGCAGTATTTT
cdr3_aa: CASSFGTPDTQYF

v_call: TRBV7-2
clone_size: .
d_call: TRBD1
j_call: TRBJ2-7
cdr3_nt: TGTGCCAGCACCACCGCGCCGGACAGGGTATTCGAGCAGTACTTC
cdr3_aa: CASTTAPDRVFEQYF

v_call: TRBV9
clone_size: .
d_call: .
j_call: TRBJ1-1
cdr3_nt: TGTGCCAGCAGCGTAGGGGGAGCGGGTCCGGGCAGAGCTTTCTTT
cdr3_aa: CASSVGGAGPGRAFF

v_call: TRBV24-1
clone_size: .
d_call: .
j_call: TRBJ2-1
cdr3_nt: TGTGCCACCAGTGATCACACCGATGAGCAGTTCTTC
cdr3_aa: CATSDHTDEQFF

v_call: TRBV9
clone_size: .
d_call: TRBD2
j_call: TRBJ2-3
cdr3_nt: TGTGCCAGCAGCGTAGCTAGCGGGAGACGCACAGATACGCAGTATTTT
cdr3_aa: CASSVASGRRTDTQYF

v_call: TRBV6-6
clone_size: .
d_call: .
j_call: TRBJ2-5
cdr3_nt: TGTGCCAGCAGTTACGACTGGGGGAGGGAGACCCAGTACTTC
cdr3_aa: CASSYDWGRETQYF

v_call: TRBV30
clone_size: .
d_call: .
j_call: TRBJ1-1
cdr3_nt: TGTGCCTGGAGTGTACAGGAGTACACTGAAGCTTTCTTT
cdr3_aa: CAWSVQEYTEAFF

v_call: TRBV12-3/TRBV12-4
clone_size: .
d_call: .
j_call: TRBJ2-7
cdr3_nt: TGTGCCAGCAGTCTGGTGGGGTGGCAGTACTTC
cdr3_aa: CASSLVGWQYF